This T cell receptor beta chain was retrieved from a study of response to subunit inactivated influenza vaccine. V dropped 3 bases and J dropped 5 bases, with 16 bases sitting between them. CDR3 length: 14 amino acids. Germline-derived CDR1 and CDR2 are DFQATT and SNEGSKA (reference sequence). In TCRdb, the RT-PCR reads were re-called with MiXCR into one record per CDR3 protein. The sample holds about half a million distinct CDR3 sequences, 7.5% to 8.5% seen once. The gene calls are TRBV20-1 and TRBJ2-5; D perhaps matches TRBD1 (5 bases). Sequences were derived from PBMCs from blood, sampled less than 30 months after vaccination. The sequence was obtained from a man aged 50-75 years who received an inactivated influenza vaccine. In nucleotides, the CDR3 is TGCAGTGCTAGGAAGCCTGGGGCGGAGGAGACCCAGTACTTC. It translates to CSARKPGAEETQYF.